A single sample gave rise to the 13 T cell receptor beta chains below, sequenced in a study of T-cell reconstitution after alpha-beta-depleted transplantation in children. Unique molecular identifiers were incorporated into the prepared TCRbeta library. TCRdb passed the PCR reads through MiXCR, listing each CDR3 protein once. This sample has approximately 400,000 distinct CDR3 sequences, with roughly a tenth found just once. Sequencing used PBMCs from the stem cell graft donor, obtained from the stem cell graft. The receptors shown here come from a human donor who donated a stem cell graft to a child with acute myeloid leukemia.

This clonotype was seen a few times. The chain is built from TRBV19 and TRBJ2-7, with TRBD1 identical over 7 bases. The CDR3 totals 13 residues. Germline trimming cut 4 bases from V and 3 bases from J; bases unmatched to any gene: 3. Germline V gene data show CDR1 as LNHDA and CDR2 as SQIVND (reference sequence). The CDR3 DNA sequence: TGTGCCAGTAGTACGGGGACAGTCTACGAGCAGTACTTC. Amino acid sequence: CASSTGTVYEQYF.

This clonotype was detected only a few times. The CDR3 protein is CASSSSGSGSDTQYF. The CDR3 DNA sequence: TGTGCCAGCAGTTCCTCCGGGAGCGGGAGTGATACGCAGTATTTT. The rearrangement links TRBV6-2 or TRBV6-3 to TRBJ2-3; 8 nucleotides align to TRBD2. The CDR3 is 15 residues long. Per the germline V gene, CDR1 is MNHEY and CDR2 is SVGEGT. J was trimmed by 6 bases and V by 4 bases; bases with no gene match: 9.

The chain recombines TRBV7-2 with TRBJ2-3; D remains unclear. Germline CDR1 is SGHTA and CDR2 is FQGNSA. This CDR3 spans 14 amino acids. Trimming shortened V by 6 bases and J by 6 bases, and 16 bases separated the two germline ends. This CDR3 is CASRPSVRADTQYF. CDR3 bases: TGTGCCAGCAGGCCATCCGTAAGGGCGGATACGCAGTATTTT. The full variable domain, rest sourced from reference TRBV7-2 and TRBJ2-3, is GAGVSQSPSNKVTEKGKDVELRCDPISGHTALYWYRQSLGQGLEFLIYFQGNSAPDKSGLPSDRFSAERTGGSVSTLTIQRTQQEDSAVYLCASRPSVRADTQYFGPGTRLTVL.

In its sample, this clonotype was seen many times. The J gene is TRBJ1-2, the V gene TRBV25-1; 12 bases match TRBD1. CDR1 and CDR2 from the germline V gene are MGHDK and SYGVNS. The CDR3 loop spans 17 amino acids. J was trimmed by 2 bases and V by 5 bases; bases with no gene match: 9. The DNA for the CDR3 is TGTGCCAGCAGTCGATCTCCCGGGACAGGGGGCAACTATGGCTACACCTTC. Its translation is CASSRSPGTGGNYGYTF.

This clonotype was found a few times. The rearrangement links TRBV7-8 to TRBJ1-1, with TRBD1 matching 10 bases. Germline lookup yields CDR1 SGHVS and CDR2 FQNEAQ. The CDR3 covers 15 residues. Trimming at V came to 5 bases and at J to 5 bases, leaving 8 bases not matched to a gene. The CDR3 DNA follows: TGTGCCAGCAGCGCAATACCGGGACAGGGGACTGAAGCTTTCTTT. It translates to CASSAIPGQGTEAFF.

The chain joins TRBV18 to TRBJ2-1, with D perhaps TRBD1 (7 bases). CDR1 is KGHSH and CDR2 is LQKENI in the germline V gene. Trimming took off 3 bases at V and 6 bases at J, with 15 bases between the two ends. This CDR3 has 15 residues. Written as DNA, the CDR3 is TGTGCCAGCTCACCCGGGGCAGGGGGGAGCAATGAGCAGTTCTTC. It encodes CASSPGAGGSNEQFF.

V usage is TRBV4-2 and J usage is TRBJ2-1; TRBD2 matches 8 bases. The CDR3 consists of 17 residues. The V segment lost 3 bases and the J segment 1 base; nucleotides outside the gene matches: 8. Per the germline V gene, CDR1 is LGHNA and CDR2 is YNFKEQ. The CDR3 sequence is CASSQGKREPSYNEQFF. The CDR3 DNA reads TGTGCCAGCAGCCAGGGGAAGCGGGAGCCTTCCTACAATGAGCAGTTCTTC.

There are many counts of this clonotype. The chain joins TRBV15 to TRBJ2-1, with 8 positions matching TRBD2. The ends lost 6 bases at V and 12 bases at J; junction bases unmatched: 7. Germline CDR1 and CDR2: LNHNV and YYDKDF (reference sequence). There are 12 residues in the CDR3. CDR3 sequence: CATSFKSGRQFF. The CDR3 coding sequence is TGTGCCACCAGTTTTAAAAGCGGGAGGCAGTTCTTC.

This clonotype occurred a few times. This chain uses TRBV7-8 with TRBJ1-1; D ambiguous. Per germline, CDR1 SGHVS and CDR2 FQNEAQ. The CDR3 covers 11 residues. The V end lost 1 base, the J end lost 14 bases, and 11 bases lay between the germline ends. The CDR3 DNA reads TGTGCCAGCAGCTTAGAAAGGGTTATCTTCTTT. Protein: CASSLERVIFF.

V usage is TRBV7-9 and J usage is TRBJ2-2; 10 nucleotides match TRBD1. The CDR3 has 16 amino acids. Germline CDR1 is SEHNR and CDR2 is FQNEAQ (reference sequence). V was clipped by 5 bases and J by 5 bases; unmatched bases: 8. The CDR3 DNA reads TGTGCCAGCAGCGATCCCGGGACAGGGGATACCGGGGAGCTGTTTTTT. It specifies CASSDPGTGDTGELFF.

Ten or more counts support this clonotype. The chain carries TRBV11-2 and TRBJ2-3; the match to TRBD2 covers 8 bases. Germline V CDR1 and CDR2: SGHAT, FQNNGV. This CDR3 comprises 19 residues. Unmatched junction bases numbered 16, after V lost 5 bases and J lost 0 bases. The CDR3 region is CASSRRVAGGKASTDTQYF. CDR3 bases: TGTGCCAGCAGCCGCCGCGTCGCGGGAGGTAAAGCTAGCACAGATACGCAGTATTTT.

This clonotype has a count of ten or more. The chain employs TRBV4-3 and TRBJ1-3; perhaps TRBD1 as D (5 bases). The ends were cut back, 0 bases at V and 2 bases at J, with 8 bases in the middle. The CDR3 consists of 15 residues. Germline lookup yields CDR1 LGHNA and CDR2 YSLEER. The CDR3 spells CASSQDPGPGNTIYF. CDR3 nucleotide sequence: TGCGCCAGCAGCCAAGACCCGGGGCCTGGAAACACCATATATTTT.

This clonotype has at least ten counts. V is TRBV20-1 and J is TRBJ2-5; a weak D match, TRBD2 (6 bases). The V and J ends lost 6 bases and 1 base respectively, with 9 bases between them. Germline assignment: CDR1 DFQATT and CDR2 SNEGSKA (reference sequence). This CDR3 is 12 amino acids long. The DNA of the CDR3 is TGCAGTGCGGGCGGGGCCCAAGAGACCCAGTACTTC. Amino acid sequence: CSAGGAQETQYF.